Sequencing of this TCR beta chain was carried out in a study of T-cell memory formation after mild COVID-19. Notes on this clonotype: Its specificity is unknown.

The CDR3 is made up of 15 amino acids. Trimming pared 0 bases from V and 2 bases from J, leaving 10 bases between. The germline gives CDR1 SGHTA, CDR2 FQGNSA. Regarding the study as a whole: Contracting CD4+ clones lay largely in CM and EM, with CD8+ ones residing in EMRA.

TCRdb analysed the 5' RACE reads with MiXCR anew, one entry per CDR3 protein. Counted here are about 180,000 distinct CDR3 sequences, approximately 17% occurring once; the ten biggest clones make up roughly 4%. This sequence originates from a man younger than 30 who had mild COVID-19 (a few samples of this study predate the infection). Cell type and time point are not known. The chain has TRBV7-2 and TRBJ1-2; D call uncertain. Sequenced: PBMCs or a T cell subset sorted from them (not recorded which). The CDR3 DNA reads TGTGCCAGCAGCTTAGCTCCAGGTCCGAACTATGGCTACACCTTC. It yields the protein CASSLAPGPNYGYTF.